The source of this T cell receptor beta chain is a study of cytomegalovirus exposure and HLA in healthy donors. The germline V gene encodes CDR1 SNHLY and CDR2 FYNNEI. V lost 6 bases and J 0 bases, leaving 8 bases between the germline ends. The CDR3 runs 14 residues. TCRdb keeps only in-frame clones here, not all; method: immunoSEQ multiplex PCR. The data contain about 200,000 clones, approximately 87% of them singletons. This TCR derives from a woman between 18 and 29 years old in good health and CMV-seronegative. This rearrangement joins TRBV2 to TRBJ2-2; TRBD1 might be the D (6 bases). Specimen: PBMCs. CDR3 in DNA: TGTGCCAGCAGGGGACATACGAACACCGGGGAGCTGTTTTTT. It encodes CASRGHTNTGELFF.